The 14 T cell receptor beta chains below come from one sample, sequenced in a study of early stage breast cancer tumors. Sequencing was performed with immunoSEQ multiplex PCR; in TCRdb, only in-frame clones are kept and a portion is missing. This sample has around 78,000 clones, with approximately 79% found just once. The sequencing sample was made of blood. These receptors were obtained from a person in their sixties or seventies with breast cancer.

V gene TRBV30 combines with J gene TRBJ2-7; D not certain. CDR1 is GTSNPN and CDR2 is SVGIG in the germline V gene (reference sequence). CDR3 length equals 11 residues. The V end lost 0 bases, the J end lost 12 bases, and 12 bases lay between the germline ends. The CDR3: CAWSVLGVVYF. CDR3 coding DNA: TGTGCCTGGAGTGTCCTCGGTGTTGTGTACTTC.

This sequence joins TRBV5-4 and TRBJ1-2; D may be TRBD1 (5 bases). Germline-derived CDR1 and CDR2 are SGHNT and YYREEE (reference sequence). The V end lost 4 bases, the J end lost 1 base, and 8 bases lay between the germline ends. This CDR3 is 13 amino acids long. The CDR3 reads CASSGGNNYGYTF. CDR3 nucleotides: TGTGCCAGCAGCGGGGGGAATAACTATGGCTACACCTTC. Together with reference TRBV5-4 and TRBJ1-2, the CDR3 gives the full variable domain: ETGVTQSPTHLIKTRGQQVTLRCSSQSGHNTVSWYQQALGQGPQFIFQYYREEENGRGNFPPRFSGLQFPNYSSELNVNALELDDSALYLCASSGGNNYGYTFGSGTRLTVV.

This clone was observed a few times. The gene calls are TRBV5-1 and TRBJ1-2, with TRBD1 identical over 9 bases. The V segment lost 3 bases and the J segment 6 bases; nucleotides outside the gene matches: 6. This CDR3 region has 14 residues. Per germline, CDR1 SGHRS and CDR2 YFSETQ. CDR3 amino acids: CASSSDGTGHGYTF. The CDR3 DNA reads as TGCGCCAGCAGCTCAGACGGGACAGGGCATGGCTACACCTTC.

V is TRBV10-1 and J is TRBJ2-4; no clear D gene. CDR1 WNHNN and CDR2 SYGVQD come from the germline V gene (reference sequence). V was shortened by 6 bases and J by 0 bases, with 9 bases between the two germline ends. The CDR3 is 14 residues long. The CDR3 sequence is CASSRRIAKNIQYF. CDR3 DNA sequence: TGCGCCAGCAGCCGTAGGATAGCCAAAAACATTCAGTACTTC.

The J gene is TRBJ1-4, the V gene TRBV7-9, with 9 positions matching TRBD1. The CDR3 sequence is 15 residues long. The J segment lost 11 bases and the V segment lost 4 bases, leaving 11 bases of the junction unmatched. Germline CDR1 SEHNR, CDR2 FQNEAQ (reference sequence). CDR3 in amino acids: CASSSPTGGSEKLFF. CDR3 DNA sequence: TGTGCCAGCAGCTCGCCGACAGGGGGTTCTGAGAAACTGTTTTTT.

This clone showed up just a few times. The gene calls are TRBV27 and TRBJ2-7; 9 nucleotides match TRBD2. The CDR3 runs to 14 residues. V lost 4 bases to trimming and J lost 4 bases; unmatched junction nucleotides: 5. Germline V gene sequence: CDR1 MNHEY, CDR2 SMNVEV (reference sequence). CDR3 protein: CASSWREGSYEQYF. The CDR3 DNA reads TGTGCCAGCAGTTGGCGGGAGGGCTCGTACGAGCAGTACTTC.

This clone was seen more than once but under ten times. The chain has TRBV7-9 and TRBJ1-5; 10 nucleotides agree with TRBD1. CDR1 is SEHNR, CDR2 FQNEAQ, per germline (reference sequence). V was clipped by 5 bases and J by 2 bases; unmatched bases: 3. This CDR3 has 15 amino acids. In DNA form, the CDR3 reads TGTGCCAGCAGCACCGGGACAGGGGGCAATCAGCCCCAGCATTTT. Its protein product is CASSTGTGGNQPQHF.

This clone came up a few times. The chain uses TRBV15 and TRBJ1-2, with 12 nucleotides matching TRBD1. V lost 1 base, J lost 6 bases, and 9 bases stayed unmatched. CDR1 is LNHNV, CDR2 YYDKDF, per germline (reference sequence). The CDR3 covers 17 residues. The CDR3 nucleotides read TGTGCCACCAGCAGAGGTGGAGGGACAGGGGGCTCACATGGCTACACCTTC. Its protein product is CATSRGGGTGGSHGYTF.

As concerns this clone: This same CDR3 is encoded by further DNA sequences in the sample. The chain joins TRBV20-1 to TRBJ2-5; no clear D gene. This CDR3 has 11 amino acids. The V end was cut by 3 bases, the J end by 2 bases, with 4 bases between. CDR1 is DFQATT and CDR2 is SNEGSKA in the germline V gene (reference sequence). The CDR3 bases are TGCAGTGCTAGCAGGCAAGAGACCCAGTACTTC. Its translation: CSASRQETQYF.

The CDR3 here is CASSLLALSRGSTDTQYF. The CDR3 nucleotides are TGTGCCAGCAGTCTATTAGCTCTGTCGCGGGGGAGCACAGATACGCAGTATTTT. This sequence joins TRBV27 and TRBJ2-3, with 7 bases matching TRBD2. The germline V gene encodes CDR1 MNHEY and CDR2 SMNVEV (reference sequence). The CDR3 totals 18 residues. The ends lost 5 bases at V and 0 bases at J; junction bases unmatched: 14.

J is TRBJ1-1 and V is TRBV5-4, with a tentative D call TRBD1 (5 bases). Germline V CDR1 and CDR2: SGHNT, YYREEE (reference sequence). V was trimmed by 1 base and J by 7 bases, leaving 17 bases between them. The CDR3 extends over 15 amino acids. The CDR3, as DNA: TGTGCCAGCAGCTTGACGGGGCGAGCGCAAAATGAAGCTTTCTTT. It codes for CASSLTGRAQNEAFF.

In its sample, this clone was seen once. This rearrangement joins TRBV18 to TRBJ1-2, with TRBD1 identical over 11 bases. Germline loops: CDR1 KGHSH, CDR2 LQKENI. The CDR3 runs to 15 residues. The V segment lost 6 bases and the J segment 4 bases; nucleotides outside the gene matches: 7. CDR3 protein: CASSSGQGASYGYTF. As DNA, the CDR3 is TGTGCCAGCTCGTCCGGACAGGGGGCTTCCTATGGCTACACCTTC.

The chain employs TRBV9 and TRBJ2-1; the match to TRBD2 covers 11 bases. CDR1 SGDLS and CDR2 YYNGEE come from the germline V gene. Trimming at V came to 2 bases and at J to 3 bases, leaving 1 base not matched to a gene. The CDR3 runs to 15 residues. Written as DNA, the CDR3 is TGTGCCAGCAGCGTTACTAGCGGGGGCTACAATGAGCAGTTCTTC. It encodes CASSVTSGGYNEQFF.

The rearrangement joins TRBV29-1 to TRBJ1-4; 7 bases line up with TRBD1. V shed 6 bases and J 6 bases; nucleotides not matched to a gene: 7. The V gene's germline CDR1 is SQVTM and CDR2 ANQGSEA. The CDR3 contains 13 residues. The CDR3 sequence: CSVETGTHEKLFF. The CDR3 nucleotides read TGCAGCGTAGAGACAGGGACTCATGAAAAACTGTTTTTT.